The rows below give T cell receptor beta chains drawn from one sample of a study of blood T cell repertoires in COVID-19. The assay was immunoSEQ multiplex PCR, and TCRdb's table has in-frame clones only and misses some. Of 100,000 or so clones in the sample, around 89% were seen once. Specimen: peripheral blood. The receptors derive from a human donor with acute or convalescent COVID-19. The donor label of this sample is uncertain. Each CDR3 is given with its conserved first and last residue. D genes are given only for firm matches. Clone size is given for some rows only: seen once, a few or many times, or a class if the clone is expanded.

j_call d_call v_call clone_size cdr3_aa cdr3_nt
TRBJ1-2 NA TRBV11-3 NA CASSLSRDDYGYTF TGTGCCAGCAGCTTATCCAGGGATGACTATGGCTACACCTTC
TRBJ1-4 NA TRBV5-5 NA CASSYGLLNEKLFF TGTGCCAGCAGCTACGGACTGCTAAATGAAAAACTGTTTTTT
TRBJ2-7 TRBD2 TRBV6-2/TRBV6-3 NA CASSYGLVGAYEQYF TGTGCCAGCAGTTACGGACTAGTCGGGGCCTACGAGCAGTACTTC
TRBJ2-3 NA TRBV5-4 NA CASSLSSGTDTQYF TGTGCCAGCAGCTTAAGCTCTGGCACAGATACGCAGTATTTT
TRBJ2-1 TRBD1 TRBV28 NA CASGRGSEQFF TGTGCCAGCGGCAGGGGGAGTGAGCAGTTCTTC
TRBJ2-1 TRBD2 TRBV6-6 NA CASSPGGVIYNEQFF TGTGCCAGCAGTCCCGGGGGGGTAATTTACAATGAGCAGTTCTTC
TRBJ1-1 NA TRBV19 once CASSIEVGRGNTEAFF TGTGCCAGTAGTATCGAAGTTGGCAGGGGAAACACTGAAGCTTTCTTT
TRBJ2-7 TRBD1 TRBV29-1 once CSVEDQVGQGALRQYF TGCAGCGTTGAAGATCAGGTGGGACAGGGGGCCCTGAGGCAGTACTTC
TRBJ1-6 NA TRBV7-9 many CASSPSGGSSYNSPLHF TGTGCCAGCAGCCCATCGGGAGGGAGCTCCTATAATTCACCCCTCCACTTT
TRBJ2-2 TRBD1 TRBV6-2/TRBV6-3 NA CASSYEQRDRVSTGELFF TGTGCCAGCAGTTATGAACAACGTGACAGGGTATCCACCGGGGAGCTGTTTTTT
TRBJ2-1 NA TRBV5-6 NA CASSLALANEQFF TGTGCCAGCAGCTTGGCACTAGCCAATGAGCAGTTCTTC
TRBJ2-3 TRBD2 TRBV5-1 NA CASSLGTSGGYRTDTQYF TGCGCCAGCAGCCTCGGGACTAGCGGGGGCTACCGCACAGATACGCAGTATTTT
TRBJ1-5 NA TRBV19 NA CASSIIGGQGVSQPQHF TGTGCCAGTAGTATTATCGGGGGGCAGGGTGTAAGTCAGCCCCAGCATTTT
TRBJ1-5 TRBD1 TRBV6-2/TRBV6-3 NA CASSSPGQVEPQHF TGTGCCAGCAGTTCCCCGGGACAGGTAGAGCCCCAGCATTTT
TRBJ1-1 NA TRBV5-6 NA CASSFGQNSEAFF TGTGCCAGCAGCTTTGGGCAGAATAGTGAAGCTTTCTTT
TRBJ2-7 NA TRBV4-1 once CASSLRVEGALHEQYF TGCGCCAGCAGCCTACGGGTGGAGGGGGCGCTTCACGAGCAGTACTTC
TRBJ1-1 NA TRBV5-4 NA CASTLGVGSEAFF TGTGCCAGCACCTTGGGGGTCGGGTCTGAAGCTTTCTTT
TRBJ1-6 NA TRBV30 NA CAWSRQSSPLHF TGTGCCTGGAGTCGACAGAGTTCACCCCTCCACTTT
TRBJ2-1 TRBD2 TRBV11-1 NA CASSTSVYEQFF TGTGCCAGCAGCACTAGCGTATATGAGCAGTTCTTC
TRBJ1-1 NA TRBV29-1 NA CSVGPKGYTEAFF TGCAGCGTTGGCCCAAAGGGGTACACTGAAGCTTTCTTT
TRBJ2-3 TRBD2 TRBV7-6 NA CASSLVLAGPGADTQYF TGTGCCAGCAGCTTAGTCCTAGCGGGACCCGGGGCAGATACGCAGTATTTT
TRBJ2-1 TRBD2 TRBV28 NA CASRLAGLVNEQFF TGTGCCAGCCGACTAGCGGGATTGGTCAATGAGCAGTTCTTC
TRBJ2-5 NA TRBV18 NA CASSPYSQETQYF TGTGCCAGCTCACCGTACAGCCAAGAGACCCAGTACTTC
TRBJ2-3 NA TRBV3-1/TRBV3-2 few CASSQERRLDRDTQYF TGTGCCAGCAGCCAAGAACGCCGTTTGGACAGAGATACGCAGTATTTT
TRBJ2-7 NA TRBV5-6 once CASSLVDRGGRVYEQYF TGTGCCAGCAGCTTGGTAGACCGCGGGGGCCGCGTCTACGAGCAGTACTTC
TRBJ1-3 NA TRBV5-1 NA CASSLSYSGNTIYF TGCGCCAGCAGCCTCAGTTACTCTGGAAACACCATATATTTT
TRBJ2-5 TRBD1 TRBV18 NA CASSPRALTGEQTQYF TGTGCCAGCTCACCACGGGCCCTGACAGGGGAACAGACCCAGTACTTC
TRBJ1-2 NA TRBV4-2 NA CASSQDGQVNYGYTF TGTGCCAGCAGCCAAGATGGGCAGGTTAACTATGGCTACACCTTC
TRBJ2-3 TRBD2 TRBV7-2 NA CASTPRLAGVGDTQYF TGTGCCAGCACTCCGCGACTAGCGGGAGTGGGAGATACGCAGTATTTT
TRBJ2-7 TRBD1 TRBV6-5 NA CASSYSFTGAYEQYF TGTGCCAGCAGTTACTCCTTTACAGGGGCCTACGAGCAGTACTTC
TRBJ1-1 NA TRBV14 NA CASSPRSDTEAFF TGTGCCAGCAGCCCCCGGTCGGACACTGAAGCTTTCTTT
TRBJ1-1 NA TRBV19 NA CASSSFTEAFF TGTGCCAGTAGCTCCTTCACTGAAGCTTTCTTT
TRBJ2-7 NA TRBV9 NA CASSVALGLEQYF TGTGCCAGCAGCGTAGCTTTGGGGCTCGAGCAGTACTTC
TRBJ2-1 TRBD2 TRBV7-8 NA CASSLALTSGRPGNEQFF TGTGCCAGCAGCTTAGCGCTAACTAGCGGGAGGCCGGGGAATGAGCAGTTCTTC
TRBJ2-3 NA TRBV27 NA CASSLGEAADTQYF TGTGCCAGCAGTTTAGGAGAGGCGGCAGATACGCAGTATTTT
TRBJ2-2 TRBD1 TRBV27 NA CASSHGTGVNTGELFF TGTGCCAGCAGTCATGGGACAGGGGTTAACACCGGGGAGCTGTTTTTT
TRBJ2-2 TRBD1 TRBV14 NA CASSQVEQGFLGELFF TGTGCCAGCAGCCAAGTTGAACAGGGGTTTCTAGGGGAGCTGTTTTTT
TRBJ2-2 TRBD1 TRBV6-2/TRBV6-3 once CASSRRDSNTGELFF TGTGCCAGCAGTCGAAGGGACAGCAACACCGGGGAGCTGTTTTTT
TRBJ2-3 TRBD1 TRBV6-5 NA CASTNRDRGFTQYF TGTGCCAGCACAAATCGGGACAGGGGTTTTACGCAGTATTTT
TRBJ2-3 NA TRBV7-9 NA CASSERGSDTQYF TGTGCCAGCAGCGAACGGGGGTCAGATACGCAGTATTTT
TRBJ2-2 NA TRBV28 NA CASIFRQGPGELFF TGTGCCAGCATCTTTCGGCAGGGTCCCGGGGAGCTGTTTTTT
TRBJ1-3 TRBD1 TRBV23-1 NA CASSHPRDRQSGNTIYF TGCGCCAGCAGTCACCCCCGGGACAGGCAATCTGGAAACACCATATATTTT
TRBJ2-1 NA TRBV27 NA CASTEGGSYNEQFF TGTGCCAGCACCGAGGGAGGTTCCTACAATGAGCAGTTCTTC
TRBJ2-7 NA TRBV4-1 NA CASSSRAGTVGKDEQYF TGCGCCAGCAGCAGCCGGGCGGGGACTGTCGGGAAGGACGAGCAGTACTTC
TRBJ1-1 NA TRBV6-6 NA CASRLNTEAFF TGTGCCAGCAGATTAAACACTGAAGCTTTCTTT
TRBJ2-2 TRBD2 TRBV7-9 NA CASSRTSANWDTGELFF TGTGCCAGCAGCCGGACTAGCGCAAATTGGGACACCGGGGAGCTGTTTTTT
TRBJ2-7 NA TRBV9 NA CASSPQQGLVQYF TGTGCCAGCAGCCCCCAACAGGGTTTGGTGCAGTACTTC
TRBJ1-1 TRBD1 TRBV5-1 NA CASSHWWDRGLLNTEAFF TGCGCCAGCAGCCACTGGTGGGACAGGGGTCTTTTGAACACTGAAGCTTTCTTT
TRBJ1-2 NA TRBV7-2 NA CASILGGFDGYTF TGTGCCAGCATACTAGGGGGTTTCGATGGCTACACCTTC
TRBJ2-7 NA TRBV19 NA CASSSLALPYEQYF TGTGCCAGTAGTTCCCTAGCGTTACCCTACGAGCAGTACTTC
TRBJ2-7 TRBD1 TRBV5-6 NA CASSPTGIGYEQYF TGTGCCAGCAGCCCGACAGGGATCGGATACGAGCAGTACTTC
TRBJ2-3 TRBD2 TRBV10-3 NA CAISEGAGTSMSDTQYF TGTGCCATCAGTGAGGGGGCCGGGACTAGCATGTCTGATACGCAGTATTTT
TRBJ1-6 NA TRBV28 NA CAGSYLRARGGSPLHF TGTGCCGGTTCATATCTCCGGGCCCGAGGAGGTTCACCCCTCCACTTT
TRBJ2-1 TRBD2 TRBV18 NA CASSPPGLAGVLEQFF TGTGCCAGCTCACCACCGGGGCTAGCGGGAGTATTGGAGCAGTTCTTC
TRBJ1-5 TRBD1 TRBV5-5 NA CASSLAKSSLDRDQPQHF TGTGCCAGCAGCTTGGCCAAGTCGTCGTTGGACAGGGATCAGCCCCAGCATTTT
TRBJ2-1 NA TRBV27 once CASSIPGTRNNEQFF TGTGCCAGCAGTATCCCCGGGACTCGGAACAATGAGCAGTTCTTC
TRBJ1-5 NA TRBV10-3 NA CAISEVTGHNQPQHF TGTGCCATCAGTGAGGTCACAGGCCATAATCAGCCCCAGCATTTT